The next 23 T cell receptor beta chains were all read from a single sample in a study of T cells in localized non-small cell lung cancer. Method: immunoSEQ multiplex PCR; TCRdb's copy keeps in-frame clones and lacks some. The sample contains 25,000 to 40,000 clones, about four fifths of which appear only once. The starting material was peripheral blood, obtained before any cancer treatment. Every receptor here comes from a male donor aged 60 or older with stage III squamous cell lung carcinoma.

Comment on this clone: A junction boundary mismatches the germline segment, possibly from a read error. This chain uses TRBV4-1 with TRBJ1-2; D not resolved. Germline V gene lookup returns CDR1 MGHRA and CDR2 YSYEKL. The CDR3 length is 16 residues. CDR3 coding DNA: TGTGCCAGCAGCCAAGATCGAAGAGACAAAAACTATGGCTACACCTTC. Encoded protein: CASSQDRRDKNYGYTF.

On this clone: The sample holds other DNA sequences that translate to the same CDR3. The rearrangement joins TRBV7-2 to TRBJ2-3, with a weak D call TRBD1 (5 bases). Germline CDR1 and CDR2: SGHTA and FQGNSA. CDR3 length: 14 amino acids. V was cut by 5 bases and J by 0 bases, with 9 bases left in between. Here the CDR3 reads CASSQTVSTDTQYF. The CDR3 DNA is TGTGCCAGCAGCCAGACAGTTAGCACAGATACGCAGTATTTT.

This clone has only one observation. The CDR3 sequence: CASSLIGGTGSGANVLTF. CDR3 in DNA: TGCGCCAGCAGCTTGATTGGGGGGACCGGTTCTGGGGCCAACGTCCTGACTTTC. The rearrangement joins TRBV5-1 to TRBJ2-6; perhaps TRBD2 as D (6 bases). This CDR3 is built from 18 residues. V was clipped by 1 base and J by 1 base, with 15 bases between them. CDR1 and CDR2 (germline): SGHRS, YFSETQ.

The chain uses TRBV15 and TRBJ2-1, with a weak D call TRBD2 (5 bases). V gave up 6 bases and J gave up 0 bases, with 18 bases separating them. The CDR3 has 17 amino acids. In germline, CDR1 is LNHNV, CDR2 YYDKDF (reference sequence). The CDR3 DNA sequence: TGTGCCACCAGTCTGGGCGGGCGGCTAAGCTCCTACAATGAGCAGTTCTTC. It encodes CATSLGGRLSSYNEQFF. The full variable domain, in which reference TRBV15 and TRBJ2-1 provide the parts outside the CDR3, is DAMVIQNPRYQVTQFGKPVTLSCSQTLNHNVMYWYQQKSSQAPKLLFHYYDKDFNNEADTPDNFQSRRPNTSFCFLDIRSPGLGDTAMYLCATSLGGRLSSYNEQFFGPGTRLTVL.

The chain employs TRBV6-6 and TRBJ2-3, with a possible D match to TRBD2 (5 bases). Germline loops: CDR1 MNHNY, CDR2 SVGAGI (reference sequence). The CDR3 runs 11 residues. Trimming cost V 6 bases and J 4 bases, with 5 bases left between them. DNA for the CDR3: TGTGCCAGCAGGAGGGCAGATACGCAGTATTTT. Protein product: CASRRADTQYF.

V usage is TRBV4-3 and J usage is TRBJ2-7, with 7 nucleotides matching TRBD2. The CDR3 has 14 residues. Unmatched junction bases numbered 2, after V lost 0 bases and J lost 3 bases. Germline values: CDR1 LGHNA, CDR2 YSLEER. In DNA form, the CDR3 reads TGCGCCAGCAGCCAAGACTCTAGCGGCTACGAGCAGTACTTC. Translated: CASSQDSSGYEQYF.

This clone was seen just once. The CDR3 coding sequence is TGTGCCAGCACGGCTGAAGCTTTCTTT. Translation: CASTAEAFF. V and J are TRBV6-1 and TRBJ1-1; D is undetermined. This CDR3 spans 9 amino acids. Germline CDR1 and CDR2: MNHNS and SASEGT. The V end lost 7 bases, the J end lost 6 bases, and 3 bases lay between the germline ends.

CDR3 nucleotide sequence: TGTGCCAGCAGCTCCGCGGGGGAGCAGTTCTTC. Protein product: CASSSAGEQFF. The chain has TRBV7-3 and TRBJ2-1; tentatively, D is TRBD2 (6 bases). With 4 bases removed from V and 10 bases from J, the gap between germline ends came to 8 bases. The CDR3 has 11 amino acids. The V gene's germline CDR1 is SGHTA and CDR2 FQGTGA.

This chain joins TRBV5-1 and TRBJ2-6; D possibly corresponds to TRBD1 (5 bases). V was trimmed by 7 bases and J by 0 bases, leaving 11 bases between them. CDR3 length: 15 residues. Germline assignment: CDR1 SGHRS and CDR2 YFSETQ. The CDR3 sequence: CASGAGRSGANVLTF. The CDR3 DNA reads TGCGCCAGCGGGGCAGGTCGCTCTGGGGCCAACGTCCTGACTTTC.

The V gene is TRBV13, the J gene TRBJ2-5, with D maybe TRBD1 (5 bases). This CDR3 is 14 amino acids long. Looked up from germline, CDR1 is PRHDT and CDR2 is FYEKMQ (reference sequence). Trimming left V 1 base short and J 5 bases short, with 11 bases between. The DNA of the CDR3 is TGTGCCAGCAGCTTAGTAGGGGCCTCGGAGACCCAGTACTTC. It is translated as CASSLVGASETQYF.

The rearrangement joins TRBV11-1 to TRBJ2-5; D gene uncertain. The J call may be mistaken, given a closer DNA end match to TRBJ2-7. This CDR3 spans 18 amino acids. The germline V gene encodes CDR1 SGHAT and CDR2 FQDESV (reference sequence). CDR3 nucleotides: TGTGCCAGCAGCGCCGACTCATGGGAATCGACAAGGTACTACGAGCAGTACTTC. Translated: CASSADSWESTRYYEQYF.

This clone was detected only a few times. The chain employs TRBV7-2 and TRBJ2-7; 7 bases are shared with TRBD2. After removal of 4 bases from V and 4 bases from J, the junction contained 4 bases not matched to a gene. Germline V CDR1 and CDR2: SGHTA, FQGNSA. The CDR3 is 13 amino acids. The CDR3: CASSYAGEYEQYF. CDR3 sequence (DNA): TGTGCCAGCAGCTATGCGGGGGAGTACGAGCAGTACTTC.

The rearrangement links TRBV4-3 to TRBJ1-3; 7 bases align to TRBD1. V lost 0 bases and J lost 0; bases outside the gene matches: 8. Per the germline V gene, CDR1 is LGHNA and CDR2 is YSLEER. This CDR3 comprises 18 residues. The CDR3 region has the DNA TGCGCCAGCAGCCAAGAATTGGGGACAGTAGTCTCTGGAAACACCATATATTTT. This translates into CASSQELGTVVSGNTIYF.

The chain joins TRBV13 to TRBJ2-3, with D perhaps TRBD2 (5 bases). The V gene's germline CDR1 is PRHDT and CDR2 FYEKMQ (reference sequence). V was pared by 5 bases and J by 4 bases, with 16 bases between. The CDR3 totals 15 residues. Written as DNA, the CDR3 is TGTGCCAGCAGCGCCAGCGGAGTTAGGGCAGATACGCAGTATTTT. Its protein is CASSASGVRADTQYF.

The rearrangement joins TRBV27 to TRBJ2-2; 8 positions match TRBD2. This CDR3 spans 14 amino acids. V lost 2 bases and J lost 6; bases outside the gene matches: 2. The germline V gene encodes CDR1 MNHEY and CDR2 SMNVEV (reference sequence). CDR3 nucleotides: TGTGCCAGCAGTTTACAGCGGGAGTCCGGGGAGCTGTTTTTT. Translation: CASSLQRESGELFF.

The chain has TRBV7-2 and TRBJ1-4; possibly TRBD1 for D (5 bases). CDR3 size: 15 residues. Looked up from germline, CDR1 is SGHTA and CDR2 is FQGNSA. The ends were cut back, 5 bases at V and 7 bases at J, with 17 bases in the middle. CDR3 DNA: TGTGCCAGCAGCCTTATATATCGGGGGGGTGAAAAACTGTTTTTT. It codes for CASSLIYRGGEKLFF.

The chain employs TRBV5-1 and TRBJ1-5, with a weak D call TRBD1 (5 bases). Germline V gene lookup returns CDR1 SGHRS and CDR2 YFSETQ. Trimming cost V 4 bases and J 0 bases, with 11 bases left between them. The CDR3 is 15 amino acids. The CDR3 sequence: CASSLGTDSNQPQHF. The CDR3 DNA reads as TGCGCCAGCAGCCTCGGGACGGATAGCAATCAGCCCCAGCATTTT.

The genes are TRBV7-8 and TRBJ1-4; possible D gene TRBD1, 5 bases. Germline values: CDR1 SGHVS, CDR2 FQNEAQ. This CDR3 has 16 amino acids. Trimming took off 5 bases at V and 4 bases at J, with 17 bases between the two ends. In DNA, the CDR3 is TGTGCCAGCAGCCGAGAGGGGCTTCAACTTAATGAAAAACTGTTTTTT. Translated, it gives CASSREGLQLNEKLFF.

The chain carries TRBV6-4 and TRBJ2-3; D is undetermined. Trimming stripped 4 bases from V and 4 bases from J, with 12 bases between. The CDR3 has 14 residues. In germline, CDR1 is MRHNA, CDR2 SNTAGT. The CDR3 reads CASSVEVKADTQYF. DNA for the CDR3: TGTGCCAGCAGTGTGGAAGTTAAGGCAGATACGCAGTATTTT.

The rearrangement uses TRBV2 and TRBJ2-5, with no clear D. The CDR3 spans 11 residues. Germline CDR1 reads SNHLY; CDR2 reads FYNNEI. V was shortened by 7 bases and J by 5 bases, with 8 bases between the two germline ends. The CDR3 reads CASILLETQYF. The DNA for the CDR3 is TGTGCCAGCATCCTCCTGGAGACCCAGTACTTC.

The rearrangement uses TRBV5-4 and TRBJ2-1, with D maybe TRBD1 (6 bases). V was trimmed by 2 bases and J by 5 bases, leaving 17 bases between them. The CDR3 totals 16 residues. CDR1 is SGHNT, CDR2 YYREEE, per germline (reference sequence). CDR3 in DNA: TGTGCCAGCAGCTTACAGACAGGTTCCGATCACAATGAGCAGTTCTTC. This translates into CASSLQTGSDHNEQFF. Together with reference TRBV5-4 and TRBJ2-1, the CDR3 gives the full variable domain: ETGVTQSPTHLIKTRGQQVTLRCSSQSGHNTVSWYQQALGQGPQFIFQYYREEENGRGNFPPRFSGLQFPNYSSELNVNALELDDSALYLCASSLQTGSDHNEQFFGPGTRLTVL.

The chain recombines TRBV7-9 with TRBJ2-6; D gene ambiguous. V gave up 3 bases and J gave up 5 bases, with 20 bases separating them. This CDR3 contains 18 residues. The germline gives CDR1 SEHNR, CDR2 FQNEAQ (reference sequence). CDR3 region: CASSLVEYHASRANVLTF. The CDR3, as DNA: TGTGCCAGCAGCTTGGTGGAATACCATGCAAGTCGGGCCAACGTCCTGACTTTC.

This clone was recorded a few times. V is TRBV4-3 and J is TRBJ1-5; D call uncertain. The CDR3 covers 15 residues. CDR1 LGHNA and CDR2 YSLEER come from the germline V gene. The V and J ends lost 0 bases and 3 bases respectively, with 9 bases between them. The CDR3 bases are TGCGCCAGCAGCCAAGATCTAGATACCAATCAGCCCCAGCATTTT. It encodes CASSQDLDTNQPQHF.